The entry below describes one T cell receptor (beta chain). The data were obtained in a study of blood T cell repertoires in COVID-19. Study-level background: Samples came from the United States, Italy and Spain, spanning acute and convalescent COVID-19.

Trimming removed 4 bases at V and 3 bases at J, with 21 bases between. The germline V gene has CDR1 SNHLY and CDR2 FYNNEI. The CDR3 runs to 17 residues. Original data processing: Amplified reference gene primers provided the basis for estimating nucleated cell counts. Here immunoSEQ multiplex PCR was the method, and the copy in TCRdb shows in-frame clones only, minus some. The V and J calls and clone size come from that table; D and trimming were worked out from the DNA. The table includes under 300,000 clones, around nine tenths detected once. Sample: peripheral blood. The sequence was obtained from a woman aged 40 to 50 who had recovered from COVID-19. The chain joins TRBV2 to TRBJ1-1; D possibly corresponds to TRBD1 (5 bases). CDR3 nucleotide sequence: TGTGCCAGCAGTGTAATGTCTGGACCAGGGATGGACACTGAAGCTTTCTTT. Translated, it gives CASSVMSGPGMDTEAFF.